This TCR beta chain was recorded in a study of read filtering for tumor transcriptome and immune sequencing. Overall study context: The cohort had about 16 men and around 15 women aged roughly 47 to 80, mean roughly 65 years. Notes on the study in general: In IR-seq, single-read clonotypes were 70% to 85% of clonotypes but around 3.5% of reads. IR-seq captured clonotypes deeper and more reliably than RNA-seq.

Sampling of bone marrow took place during active disease in every patient. This clonotype was observed many times. The antigen is not known. Germline CDR1 is MNHEY and CDR2 is SVGEGT. This CDR3 comprises 16 residues. V gave up 5 bases and J gave up 4 bases, with 18 bases separating them. From about 400 ng of RNA, a library with molecular barcoded alpha/delta and beta/gamma adaptors was made. TCRdb analysed the reads with MiXCR anew, one entry per CDR3 protein. Of some 46,000 distinct CDR3 sequences listed, roughly a fifth are singletons. The chain couples TRBV6-2 or TRBV6-3 to TRBJ2-1; D not certain. The receptor comes from a donor at least 40 years old with multiple myeloma. The sequencing input was a population of CD138-negative cells sorted from bone marrow. The DNA of the CDR3 is TGTGCCAGCAGTCCGGTGAAGGATAGGGCTTACAATGAGCAGTTCTTC. This sequence encodes CASSPVKDRAYNEQFF.